This TCR beta chain was obtained from a study of siplizumab effects on memory and regulatory T cells. General study results and limits: In roughly 75-96% of proliferating CD4+ or CD8+ clones, a naive or memory phenotype could not be assigned. Of the alloreactive clones, only a minor fraction mapped to unstimulated subsets.

Points on this clone: The antigen is unknown.

Unmatched junction bases numbered 7, after V lost 2 bases and J lost 0 bases. This CDR3 is built from 15 residues. CDR1 and CDR2 (germline): GTSNPN, SVGIG (reference sequence). This table comes from immunoSEQ multiplex PCR, and its TCRdb copy is limited to in-frame clones, with some not included. The repertoire includes more than 45,000 clones, about 97% of them detected once, and around 0.6% sits in the top ten. The TCR sequence derives from a human donor in good health. Material: naive CD4+ T cells sorted from blood. The rearrangement links TRBV30 to TRBJ2-7, with 7 bases aligning to TRBD1. The CDR3 nucleotides are TGTGCCTGGAGTATCGGACAGGACAGCTCCTACGAGCAGTACTTC. This sequence encodes CAWSIGQDSSYEQYF.